This T cell receptor beta chain was found in a study of cytomegalovirus exposure and HLA in healthy donors. This PCR relied on a set of 60 Vbeta primers and 13 Jbeta primers. Repertoires were generated with immunoSEQ multiplex PCR, while TCRdb's copy carries only in-frame clones and drops some. Here the sample spans about 110,000 clones, about 80% being singletons. The CDR3 runs 16 residues. V dropped 3 bases and J dropped 0 bases, with 11 bases sitting between them. Germline loops: CDR1 MGHDK, CDR2 SYGVNS. The clonotype originates from a man in his thirties or forties in good health and CMV-seropositive. V gene TRBV25-1 combines with J gene TRBJ1-4; D is unclear. Sequenced sample: PBMCs. The CDR3 sequence is CASSEGRIATNEKLFF. Written as DNA, the CDR3 is TGTGCCAGCAGTGAGGGCAGGATCGCAACTAATGAAAAACTGTTTTTT.